The rows below give T cell receptor beta chains drawn from one sample of a study of blood T cell repertoires in COVID-19. TCRdb's table, derived via immunoSEQ multiplex PCR, lists solely in-frame clones and lacks some. The repertoire holds 150,000 or so clones, roughly 83% seen once, with less than 3% in the top ten. The sequenced sample was peripheral blood. Every receptor here comes from a woman aged 55-70 years with acute or convalescent COVID-19. The CDR3 runs from the conserved cysteine through the conserved F or W. A D gene is named only where the DNA matches it firmly. Some rows have no size entry. The others give once, few or many, or a class for an expanded clone.

v_call	j_call	d_call	clone_size	cdr3_aa	cdr3_nt
TRBV11-2	TRBJ1-1	TRBD1	-	CASSLARDSMNTEAFF	TGTGCCAGCAGCTTAGCCCGGGACAGCATGAACACTGAAGCTTTCTTT
TRBV2	TRBJ1-6	-	once	CASSDQGSSPLHF	TGTGCCAGCAGTGATCAGGGGTCTTCACCCCTCCACTTT
TRBV7-2	TRBJ2-7	-	-	CASSPTRDEQYF	TGTGCCAGCAGCCCTACCCGGGACGAGCAGTACTTC
TRBV24-1	TRBJ2-1	-	-	CATSDRTGGNEQFF	TGTGCCACCAGTGACAGGACAGGAGGGAATGAGCAGTTCTTC
TRBV3-1/TRBV3-2	TRBJ1-2	TRBD1	-	CASSQFWGTGLPSNYGYTF	TGTGCCAGCAGCCAATTCTGGGGGACAGGCCTCCCCTCTAACTATGGCTACACCTTC
TRBV6-5	TRBJ1-2	-	few	CASSYLGGYGYTF	TGTGCCAGCAGTTACTTGGGGGGGTATGGCTACACCTTC
TRBV9	TRBJ2-1	TRBD2	-	CASSVAGGPGNEQFF	TGTGCCAGCAGCGTAGCGGGGGGGCCGGGCAATGAGCAGTTCTTC
TRBV5-1	TRBJ1-4	-	-	CASSLGRFNEKLFF	TGCGCCAGCAGCTTGGGTCGGTTTAATGAAAAACTGTTTTTT
TRBV5-1	TRBJ2-2	-	-	CASSLAQGQNTGELFF	TGCGCCAGCAGCTTGGCGCAGGGTCAAAACACCGGGGAGCTGTTTTTT
TRBV4-3	TRBJ1-6	TRBD1	-	CASSQTGTSYNSPLHF	TGCGCCAGCAGCCAGACAGGGACCTCCTATAATTCACCCCTCCACTTT
TRBV27	TRBJ2-7	-	-	CASSDLNRGEQYF	TGTGCCAGCAGTGACCTCAATCGGGGCGAGCAGTACTTC
TRBV28	TRBJ1-6	-	-	CASISNRGSYNSPLHF	TGTGCCAGCATAAGTAACCGCGGCTCCTATAATTCACCCCTCCACTTT
TRBV24-1	TRBJ1-6	-	few	CATSDARGPSDSPLHF	TGTGCCACCAGTGATGCCAGGGGTCCGTCGGATTCACCCCTCCACTTT
TRBV7-7	TRBJ2-5	-	-	CASSPSFGSRETQYF	TGTGCTAGCAGTCCTAGTTTCGGAAGTCGGGAGACCCAGTACTTC
TRBV5-6	TRBJ2-1	-	few	CASNDRNNNEQFF	TGTGCCAGCAACGACAGGAATAACAATGAGCAGTTCTTC
TRBV4-3	TRBJ2-6	-	once	CASSHLTGTPVVLTF	TGCGCCAGCAGCCACCTCACCGGGACACCGGTCGTCCTGACTTTC
TRBV18	TRBJ1-5	TRBD1	few	CASSRTQGVNSNQPQHF	TGTGCCAGCTCACGGACTCAGGGGGTCAATAGCAATCAGCCCCAGCATTTT
TRBV7-2	TRBJ2-2	-	-	CASSLALGRGSNTGELFF	TGTGCCAGCAGCTTAGCCCTTGGGCGGGGCTCGAACACCGGGGAGCTGTTTTTT
TRBV19	TRBJ2-7	-	-	CASSRVGAYEQYF	TGTGCCAGTAGTAGGGTGGGGGCGTACGAGCAGTACTTC
TRBV19	TRBJ2-7	TRBD1	-	CASSIPGQHYEQYF	TGTGCCAGTAGTATCCCGGGACAGCACTACGAGCAGTACTTC
TRBV7-9	TRBJ2-3	-	-	CASSLASLRTDTQYF	TGTGCCAGCAGCTTAGCGTCTCTACGCACAGATACGCAGTATTTT
TRBV7-9	TRBJ1-2	-	-	CASSPRAGGAPGGYTF	TGTGCCAGCAGCCCCAGGGCCGGCGGGGCGCCGGGCGGCTACACCTTC
TRBV3-1/TRBV3-2	TRBJ1-2	-	-	CASSQDSTNYGYTF	TGTGCCAGCAGCCAAGACAGTACAAACTATGGCTACACCTTC
TRBV12-3/TRBV12-4	TRBJ1-1	TRBD1	-	CASSLQGIPEAFF	TGTGCCAGCAGCCTACAGGGGATCCCTGAAGCTTTCTTT
TRBV12-3/TRBV12-4	TRBJ2-5	TRBD1	once	CASTLTGMETQYF	TGTGCCAGCACCTTGACAGGGATGGAGACCCAGTACTTC
TRBV9	TRBJ1-1	-	-	CASSVGGNRDEAFF	TGTGCCAGCAGCGTAGGGGGGAACAGGGATGAAGCTTTCTTT
TRBV4-2	TRBJ1-2	-	-	CASSQDPGGGYTF	TGTGCCAGCAGCCAAGATCCGGGGGGCGGCTACACCTTC
TRBV6-5	TRBJ1-1	TRBD1	few	CASREGAAGEAFF	TGTGCCAGCAGGGAGGGGGCCGCCGGTGAAGCTTTCTTT
TRBV18	TRBJ1-4	TRBD1	once	CASSITQGATNEKLFF	TGTGCCAGCTCAATTACACAGGGGGCAACTAATGAAAAACTGTTTTTT
TRBV5-1	TRBJ2-3	-	-	CASSDRRWGQSDTQYF	TGCGCCAGCAGCGACCGCCGGTGGGGGCAATCGGATACGCAGTATTTT
TRBV28	TRBJ1-1	-	-	CASTVGDLQAFF	TGTGCCAGCACCGTCGGAGACCTCCAGGCTTTCTTT
TRBV25-1	TRBJ2-5	TRBD1	once	CASSWSGGPETQYF	TGTGCCAGCAGTTGGTCAGGGGGCCCAGAGACCCAGTACTTC
TRBV9	TRBJ2-5	TRBD2	-	CASSVDGRGGEETQYF	TGTGCCAGCAGCGTAGATGGGAGGGGAGGGGAGGAGACCCAGTACTTC
TRBV18	TRBJ1-5	TRBD1	-	CASSPLGQGSNQPQHF	TGTGCCAGCTCACCTCTCGGACAGGGATCCAATCAGCCCCAGCATTTT
TRBV27	TRBJ2-5	-	-	CASSFSGATTQETQYF	TGTGCCAGCAGTTTTTCGGGAGCAACCACTCAAGAGACCCAGTACTTC
TRBV12-3/TRBV12-4	TRBJ2-5	-	-	CASSLWGEETQYF	TGTGCCAGCAGCCTGTGGGGGGAAGAGACCCAGTACTTC
TRBV5-4	TRBJ2-3	TRBD2	-	CASSSGTSGADTQYF	TGTGCCAGCAGCTCCGGGACTAGCGGGGCAGATACGCAGTATTTT